This note documents a single T cell receptor (beta chain) sequence. The data were obtained in a study of memory CD4+ T cells and cytomegalovirus serostatus. Clones were read by immunoSEQ multiplex PCR, and TCRdb kept only the in-frame ones, dropping some. The table has under 80,000 clones, roughly 80% seen once. Single viable CD3+CD4+CD8-CD45RO+ cells were sorted as the memory CD4+ T cells. Sequencing input: memory CD4+ T cells from blood. The source of this sequence is an adult in good health and CMV-seropositive.

The chain's CDR3 is CASRPAGDSNTGELFF. Written as DNA, the CDR3 is TGTGCCAGTAGGCCAGCGGGGGACTCGAACACCGGGGAGCTGTTTTTT. This chain joins TRBV19 and TRBJ2-2, with 8 nucleotides matching TRBD2. Unmatched junction bases numbered 6, after V lost 6 bases and J lost 0 bases. The CDR3 extends over 16 amino acids. The V gene's germline CDR1 is LNHDA and CDR2 SQIVND (reference sequence).